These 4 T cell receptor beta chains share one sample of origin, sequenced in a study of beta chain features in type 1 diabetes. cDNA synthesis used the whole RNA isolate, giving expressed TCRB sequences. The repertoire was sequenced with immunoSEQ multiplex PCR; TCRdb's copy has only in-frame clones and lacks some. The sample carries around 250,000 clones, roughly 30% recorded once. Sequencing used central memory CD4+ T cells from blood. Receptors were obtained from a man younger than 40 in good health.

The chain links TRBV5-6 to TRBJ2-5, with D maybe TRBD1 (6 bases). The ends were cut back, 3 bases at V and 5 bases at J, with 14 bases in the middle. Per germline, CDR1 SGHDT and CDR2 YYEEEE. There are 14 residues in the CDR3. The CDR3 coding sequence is TGTGCCAGCAGCTCCCCCGACAGGCGGGAGACCCAGTACTTC. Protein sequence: CASSSPDRRETQYF.

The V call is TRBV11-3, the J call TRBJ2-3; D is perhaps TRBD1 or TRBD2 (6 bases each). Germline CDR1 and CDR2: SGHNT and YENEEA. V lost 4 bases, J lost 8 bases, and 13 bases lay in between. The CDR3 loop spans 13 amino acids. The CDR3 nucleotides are TGTGCCAGCAGCTCCGGGGGCGGGCGTACGCAGTATTTT. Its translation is CASSSGGGRTQYF.

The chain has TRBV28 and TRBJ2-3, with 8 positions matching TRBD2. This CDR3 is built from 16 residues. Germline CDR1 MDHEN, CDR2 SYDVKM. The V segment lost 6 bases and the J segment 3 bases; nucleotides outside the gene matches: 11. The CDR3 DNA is TGTGCCAGCAGCCCCGGTAGAGCGGGAGTGACAGATACGCAGTATTTT. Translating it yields CASSPGRAGVTDTQYF.

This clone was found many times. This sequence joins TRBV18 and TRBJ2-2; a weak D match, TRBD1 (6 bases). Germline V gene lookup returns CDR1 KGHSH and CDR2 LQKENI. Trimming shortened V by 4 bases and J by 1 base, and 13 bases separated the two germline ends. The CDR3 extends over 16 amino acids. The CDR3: CASSLQGVKNTGELFF. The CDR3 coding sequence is TGTGCCAGCTCACTACAGGGTGTGAAGAACACCGGGGAGCTGTTTTTT.